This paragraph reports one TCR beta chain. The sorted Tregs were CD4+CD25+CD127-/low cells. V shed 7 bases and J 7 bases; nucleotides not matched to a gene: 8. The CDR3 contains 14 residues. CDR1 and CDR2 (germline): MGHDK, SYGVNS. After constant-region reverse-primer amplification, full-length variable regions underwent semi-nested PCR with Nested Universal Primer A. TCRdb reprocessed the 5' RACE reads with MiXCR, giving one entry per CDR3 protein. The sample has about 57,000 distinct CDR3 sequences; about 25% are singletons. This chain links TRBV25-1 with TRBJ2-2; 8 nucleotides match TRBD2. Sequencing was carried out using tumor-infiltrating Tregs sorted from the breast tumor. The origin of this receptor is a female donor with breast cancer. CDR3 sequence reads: CASTAGGWSGELFF. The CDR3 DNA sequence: TGTGCCAGCACCGCGGGAGGTTGGAGCGGGGAGCTGTTTTTT.